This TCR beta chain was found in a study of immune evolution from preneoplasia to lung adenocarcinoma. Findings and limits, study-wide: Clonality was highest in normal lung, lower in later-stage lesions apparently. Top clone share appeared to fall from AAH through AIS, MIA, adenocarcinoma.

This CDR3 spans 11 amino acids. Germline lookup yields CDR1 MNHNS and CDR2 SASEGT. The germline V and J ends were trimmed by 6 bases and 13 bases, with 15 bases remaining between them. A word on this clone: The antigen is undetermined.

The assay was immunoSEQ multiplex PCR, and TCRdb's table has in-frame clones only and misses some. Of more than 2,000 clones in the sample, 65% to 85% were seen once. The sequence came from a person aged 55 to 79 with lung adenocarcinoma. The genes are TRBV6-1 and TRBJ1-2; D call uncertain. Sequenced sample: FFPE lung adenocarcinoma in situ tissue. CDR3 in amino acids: CASSSLGTVTF. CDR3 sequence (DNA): TGTGCCAGCAGCTCTTTAGGAACAGTCACCTTC.